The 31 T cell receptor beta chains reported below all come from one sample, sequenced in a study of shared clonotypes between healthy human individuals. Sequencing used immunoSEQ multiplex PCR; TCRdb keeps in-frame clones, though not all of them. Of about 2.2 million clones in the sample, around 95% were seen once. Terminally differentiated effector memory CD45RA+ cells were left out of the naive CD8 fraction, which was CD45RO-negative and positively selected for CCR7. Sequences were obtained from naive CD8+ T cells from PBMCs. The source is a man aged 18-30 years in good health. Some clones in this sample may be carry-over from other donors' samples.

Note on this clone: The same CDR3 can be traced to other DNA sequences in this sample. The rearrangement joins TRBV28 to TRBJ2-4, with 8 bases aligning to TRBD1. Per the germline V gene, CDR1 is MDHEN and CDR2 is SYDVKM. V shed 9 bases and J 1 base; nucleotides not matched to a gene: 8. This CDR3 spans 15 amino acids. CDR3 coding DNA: TGTGCCAGTCGACCGACAGGGGAGGCCAAAAACATTCAGTACTTC. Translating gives CASRPTGEAKNIQYF. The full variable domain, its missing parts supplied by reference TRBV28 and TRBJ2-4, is DVKVTQSSRYLVKRTGEKVFLECVQDMDHENMFWYRQDPGLGLRLIYFSYDVKMKEKGDIPEGYSVSREKKERFSLILESASTNQTSMYLCASRPTGEAKNIQYFGAGTRLSVL.

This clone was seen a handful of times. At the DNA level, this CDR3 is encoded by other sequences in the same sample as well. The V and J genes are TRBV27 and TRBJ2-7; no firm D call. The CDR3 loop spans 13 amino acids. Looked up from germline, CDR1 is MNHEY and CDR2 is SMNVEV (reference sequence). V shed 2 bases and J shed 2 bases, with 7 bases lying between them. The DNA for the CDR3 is TGTGCCAGCAGTTTAAGTCGGACCTACGAGCAGTACTTC. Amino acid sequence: CASSLSRTYEQYF.

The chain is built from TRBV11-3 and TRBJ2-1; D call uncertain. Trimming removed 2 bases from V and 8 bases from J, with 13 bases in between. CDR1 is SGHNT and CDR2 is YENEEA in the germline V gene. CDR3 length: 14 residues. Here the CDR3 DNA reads TGTGCCAGCAGCTTACCCTCTAGTATCGATGAGCAGTTCTTC. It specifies CASSLPSSIDEQFF.

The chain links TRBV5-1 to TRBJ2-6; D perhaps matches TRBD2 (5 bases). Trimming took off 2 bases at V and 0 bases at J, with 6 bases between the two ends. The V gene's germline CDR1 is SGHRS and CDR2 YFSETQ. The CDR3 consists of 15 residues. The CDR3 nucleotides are TGCGCCAGCAGCTTCGACTACTCTGGGGCCAACGTCCTGACTTTC. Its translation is CASSFDYSGANVLTF.

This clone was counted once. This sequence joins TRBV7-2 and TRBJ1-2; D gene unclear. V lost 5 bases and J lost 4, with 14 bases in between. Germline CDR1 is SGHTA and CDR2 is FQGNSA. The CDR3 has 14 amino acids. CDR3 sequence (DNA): TGTGCCAGCAGCATCGGGTCCACCCCCTATGGCTACACCTTC. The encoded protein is CASSIGSTPYGYTF.

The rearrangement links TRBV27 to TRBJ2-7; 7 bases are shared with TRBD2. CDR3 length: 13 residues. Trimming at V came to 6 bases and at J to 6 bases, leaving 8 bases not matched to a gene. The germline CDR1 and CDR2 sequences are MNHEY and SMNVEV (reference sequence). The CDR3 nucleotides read TGTGCCAGCAGCCTAGCGGAGAACCTCGAGCAGTACTTC. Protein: CASSLAENLEQYF.

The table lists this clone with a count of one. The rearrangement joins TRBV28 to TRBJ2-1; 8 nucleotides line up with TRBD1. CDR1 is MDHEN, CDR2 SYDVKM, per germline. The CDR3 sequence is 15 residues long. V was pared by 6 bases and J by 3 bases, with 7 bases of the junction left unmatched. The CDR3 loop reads CASRGRDRLYNEQFF. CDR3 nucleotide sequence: TGTGCCAGCAGGGGTCGGGACAGGCTCTACAATGAGCAGTTCTTC.

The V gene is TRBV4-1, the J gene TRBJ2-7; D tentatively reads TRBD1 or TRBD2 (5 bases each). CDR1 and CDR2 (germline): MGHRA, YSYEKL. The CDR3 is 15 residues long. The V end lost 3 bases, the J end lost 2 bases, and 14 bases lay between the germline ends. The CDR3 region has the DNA TGCGCCAGCAGCCAGCTCTGGGACCCCGCCTACGAGCAGTACTTC. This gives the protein CASSQLWDPAYEQYF.

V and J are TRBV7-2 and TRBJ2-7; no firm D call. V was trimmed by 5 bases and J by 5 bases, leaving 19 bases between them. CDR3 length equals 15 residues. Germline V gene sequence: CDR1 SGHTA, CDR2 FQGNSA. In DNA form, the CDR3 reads TGTGCCAGCAGCCTCCCCTCGGTAGGCGAGGACGAGCAGTACTTC. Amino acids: CASSLPSVGEDEQYF.

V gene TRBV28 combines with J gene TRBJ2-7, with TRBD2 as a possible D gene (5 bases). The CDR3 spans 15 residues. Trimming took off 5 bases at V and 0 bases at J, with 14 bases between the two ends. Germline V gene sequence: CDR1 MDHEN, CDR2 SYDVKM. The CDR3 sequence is CASSAPGKGSYEQYF. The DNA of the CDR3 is TGTGCCAGCAGTGCACCGGGAAAGGGCTCCTACGAGCAGTACTTC.

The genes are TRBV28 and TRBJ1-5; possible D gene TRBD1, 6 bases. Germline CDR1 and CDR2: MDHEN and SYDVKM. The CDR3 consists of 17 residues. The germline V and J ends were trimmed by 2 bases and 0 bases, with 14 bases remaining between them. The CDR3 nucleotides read TGTGCCAGCAGTTTACAACTCGGGACAAATAGCAATCAGCCCCAGCATTTT. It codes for CASSLQLGTNSNQPQHF. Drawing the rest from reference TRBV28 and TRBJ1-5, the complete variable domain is DVKVTQSSRYLVKRTGEKVFLECVQDMDHENMFWYRQDPGLGLRLIYFSYDVKMKEKGDIPEGYSVSREKKERFSLILESASTNQTSMYLCASSLQLGTNSNQPQHFGDGTRLSIL.

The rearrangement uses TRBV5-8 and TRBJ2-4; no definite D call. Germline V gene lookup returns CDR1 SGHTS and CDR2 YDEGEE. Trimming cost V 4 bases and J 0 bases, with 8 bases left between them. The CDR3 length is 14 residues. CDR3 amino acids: CASSLRVAKNIQYF. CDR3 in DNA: TGTGCCAGCAGCCTGAGAGTAGCCAAAAACATTCAGTACTTC.

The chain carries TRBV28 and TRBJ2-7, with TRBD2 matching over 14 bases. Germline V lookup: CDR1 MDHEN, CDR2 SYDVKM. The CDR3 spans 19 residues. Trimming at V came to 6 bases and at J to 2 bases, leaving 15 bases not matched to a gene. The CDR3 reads CASSGRPGTSGRPPYEQYF. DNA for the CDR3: TGTGCCAGCAGCGGACGTCCCGGGACTAGCGGGAGACCCCCCTACGAGCAGTACTTC.

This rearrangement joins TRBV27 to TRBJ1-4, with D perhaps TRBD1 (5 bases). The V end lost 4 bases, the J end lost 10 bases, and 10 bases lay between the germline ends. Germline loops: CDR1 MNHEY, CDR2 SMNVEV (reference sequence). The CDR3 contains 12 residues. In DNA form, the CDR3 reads TGTGCCAGCAGTTCGGGACTCGCAAAACTGTTTTTT. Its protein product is CASSSGLAKLFF.

CDR3 residues: CSVELVDSYNEQFF. The CDR3 coding sequence is TGCAGCGTTGAACTCGTAGACTCCTACAATGAGCAGTTCTTC. The chain is built from TRBV29-1 and TRBJ2-1; D unresolved. The CDR3 consists of 14 residues. Germline CDR1 and CDR2: SQVTM and ANQGSEA. V gave up 2 bases and J gave up 0 bases, with 8 bases separating them.

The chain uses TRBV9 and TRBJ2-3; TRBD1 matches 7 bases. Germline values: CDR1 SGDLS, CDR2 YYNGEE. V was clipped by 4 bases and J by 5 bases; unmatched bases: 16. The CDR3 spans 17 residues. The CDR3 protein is CASSHTNRGFPGDTQYF. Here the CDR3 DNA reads TGTGCCAGCAGCCACACAAACAGGGGCTTCCCAGGAGATACGCAGTATTTT. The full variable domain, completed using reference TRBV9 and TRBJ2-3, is DSGVTQTPKHLITATGQRVTLRCSPRSGDLSVYWYQQSLDQGLQFLIQYYNGEERAKGNILERFSAQQFPDLHSELNLSSLELGDSALYFCASSHTNRGFPGDTQYFGPGTRLTVL.

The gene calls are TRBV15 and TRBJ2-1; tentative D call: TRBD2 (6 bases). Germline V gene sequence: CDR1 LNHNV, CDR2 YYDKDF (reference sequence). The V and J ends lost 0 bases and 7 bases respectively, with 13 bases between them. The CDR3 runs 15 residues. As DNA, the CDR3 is TGTGCCACCAGCAGAGATCGAGGGACTCGGAATGAGCAGTTCTTC. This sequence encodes CATSRDRGTRNEQFF. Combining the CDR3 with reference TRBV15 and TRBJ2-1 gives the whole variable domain DAMVIQNPRYQVTQFGKPVTLSCSQTLNHNVMYWYQQKSSQAPKLLFHYYDKDFNNEADTPDNFQSRRPNTSFCFLDIRSPGLGDTAMYLCATSRDRGTRNEQFFGPGTRLTVL.

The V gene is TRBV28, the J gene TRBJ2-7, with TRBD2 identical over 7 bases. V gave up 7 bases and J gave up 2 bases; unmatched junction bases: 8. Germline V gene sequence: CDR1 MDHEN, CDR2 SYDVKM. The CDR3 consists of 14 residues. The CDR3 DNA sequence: TGTGCCAGCATCGGTGGCGGGGGAACCTACGAGCAGTACTTC. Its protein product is CASIGGGGTYEQYF.

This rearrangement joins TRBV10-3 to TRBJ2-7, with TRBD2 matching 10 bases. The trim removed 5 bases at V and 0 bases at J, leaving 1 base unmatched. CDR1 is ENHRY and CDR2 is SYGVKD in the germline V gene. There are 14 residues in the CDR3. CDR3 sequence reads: CAISTSGVSYEQYF. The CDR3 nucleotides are TGTGCCATCAGTACTAGCGGGGTCTCCTACGAGCAGTACTTC.

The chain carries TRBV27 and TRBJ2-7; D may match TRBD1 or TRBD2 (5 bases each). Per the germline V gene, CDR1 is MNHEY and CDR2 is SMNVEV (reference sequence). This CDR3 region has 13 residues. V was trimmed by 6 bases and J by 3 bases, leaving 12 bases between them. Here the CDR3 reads CASRNLGVYEQYF. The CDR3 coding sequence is TGTGCCAGCAGAAACTTGGGGGTCTACGAGCAGTACTTC.

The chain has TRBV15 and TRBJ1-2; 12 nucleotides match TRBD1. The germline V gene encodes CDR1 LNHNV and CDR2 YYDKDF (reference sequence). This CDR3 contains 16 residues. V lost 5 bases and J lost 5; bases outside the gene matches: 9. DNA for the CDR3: TGTGCCACCAGCCGAACCTGGGACAGGGGGCGATATGGCTACACCTTC. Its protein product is CATSRTWDRGRYGYTF.

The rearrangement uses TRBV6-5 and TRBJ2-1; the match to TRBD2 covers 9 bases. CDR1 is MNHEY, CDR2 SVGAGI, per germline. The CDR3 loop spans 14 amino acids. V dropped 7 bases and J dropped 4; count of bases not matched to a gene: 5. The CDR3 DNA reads TGTGCCAGCAAGACTAGCGGTCCATACAATGAGCAGTTCTTC. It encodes CASKTSGPYNEQFF.

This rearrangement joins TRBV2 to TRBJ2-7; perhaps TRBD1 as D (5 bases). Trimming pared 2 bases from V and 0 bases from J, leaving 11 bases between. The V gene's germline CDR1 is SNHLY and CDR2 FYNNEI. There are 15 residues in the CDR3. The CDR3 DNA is TGTGCCAGCAGTGAATTCCCGACAGCCTCCTACGAGCAGTACTTC. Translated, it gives CASSEFPTASYEQYF.

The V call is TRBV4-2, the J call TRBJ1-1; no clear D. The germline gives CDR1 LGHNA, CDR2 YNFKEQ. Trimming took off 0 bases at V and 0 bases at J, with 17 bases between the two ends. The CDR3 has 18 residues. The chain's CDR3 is CASSQEWEFGKMNTEAFF. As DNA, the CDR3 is TGTGCCAGCAGCCAAGAATGGGAATTCGGGAAAATGAACACTGAAGCTTTCTTT.

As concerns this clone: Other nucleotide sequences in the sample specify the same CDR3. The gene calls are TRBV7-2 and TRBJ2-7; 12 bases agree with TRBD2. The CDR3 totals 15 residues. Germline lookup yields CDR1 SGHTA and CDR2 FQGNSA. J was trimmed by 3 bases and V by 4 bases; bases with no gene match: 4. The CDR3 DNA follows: TGTGCCAGCAGCTCCCGGACTAGCGGGAACTACGAGCAGTACTTC. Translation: CASSSRTSGNYEQYF.

The CDR3 DNA is TGTGCCAGCACTTCCCGCGGTAGGGAGACCCAGTACTTC. Amino acids: CASTSRGRETQYF. V gene TRBV2 combines with J gene TRBJ2-5; no clear D gene. Trimming removed 7 bases at V and 5 bases at J, with 14 bases between. This CDR3 is built from 13 residues. Per germline, CDR1 SNHLY and CDR2 FYNNEI.

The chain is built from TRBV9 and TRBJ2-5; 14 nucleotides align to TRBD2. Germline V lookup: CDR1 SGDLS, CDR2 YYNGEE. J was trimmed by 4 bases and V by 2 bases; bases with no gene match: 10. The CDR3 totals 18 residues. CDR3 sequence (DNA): TGTGCCAGCAGCGTCGGGACTAGCGGGAGAATCGTCGGAGAGACCCAGTACTTC. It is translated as CASSVGTSGRIVGETQYF.

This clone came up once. The CDR3 spells CASSSRSSPGELFF. CDR3 in DNA: TGCGCCAGCAGCAGTCGGTCTTCCCCCGGGGAGCTGTTTTTT. The chain joins TRBV5-1 to TRBJ2-2, with D hard to call. Germline CDR1 is SGHRS and CDR2 is YFSETQ. The CDR3 length is 14 residues. V lost 4 bases to trimming and J lost 6 bases, with 13 bases between them.

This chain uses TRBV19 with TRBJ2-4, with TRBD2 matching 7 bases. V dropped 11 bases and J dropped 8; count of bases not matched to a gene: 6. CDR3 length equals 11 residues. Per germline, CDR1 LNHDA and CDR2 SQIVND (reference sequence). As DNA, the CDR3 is TGTGCCGCCACCGCGGGAGACATTCAGTACTTC. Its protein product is CAATAGDIQYF.

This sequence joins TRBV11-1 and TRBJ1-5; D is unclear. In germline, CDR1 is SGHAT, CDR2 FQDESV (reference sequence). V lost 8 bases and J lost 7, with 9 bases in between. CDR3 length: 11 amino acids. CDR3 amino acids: CASPPRQPQHF. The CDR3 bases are TGTGCCAGCCCACCCAGGCAGCCCCAGCATTTT.

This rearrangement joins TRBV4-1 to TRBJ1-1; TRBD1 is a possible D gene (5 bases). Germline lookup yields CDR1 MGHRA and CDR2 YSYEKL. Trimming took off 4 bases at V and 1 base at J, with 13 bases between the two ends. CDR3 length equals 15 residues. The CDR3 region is CASSLSGGKNTEAFF. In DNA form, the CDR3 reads TGCGCCAGCAGCCTTTCGGGGGGGAAGAACACTGAAGCTTTCTTT.